The present entry profiles one TCR beta chain with its context. Its antigen is currently unknown. Using immunoSEQ multiplex PCR, the repertoire was profiled, and TCRdb retains in-frame clones only, with some absent. The sample has roughly 32,000 clones, roughly 87% seen once. The CDR3 covers 14 residues. The V gene lost 4 bases and the J gene lost 0 bases, with 6 bases spanning the gap. CDR1 and CDR2 (germline): LGHNA, YSLEER. The time point: time of PML onset. Prior interferon beta treatment was universal, and the PML patients were all female. The data derive from a study of multiple sclerosis patients with progressive multifocal leukoencephalopathy. Study-wide findings and caveats: No common TRBV or TRBJ usage or pairing appeared at PML. Before and during natalizumab, the clones expanded at PML already existed.

This receptor was identified in a human donor with progressive multifocal leukoencephalopathy. J is TRBJ1-4 and V is TRBV4-3; D call uncertain. The material sequenced was PBMCs, taken from a patient treated with natalizumab. CDR3 region: CASSPESTNEKLFF. CDR3 DNA sequence: TGCGCCAGCAGCCCAGAATCAACTAATGAAAAACTGTTTTTT.